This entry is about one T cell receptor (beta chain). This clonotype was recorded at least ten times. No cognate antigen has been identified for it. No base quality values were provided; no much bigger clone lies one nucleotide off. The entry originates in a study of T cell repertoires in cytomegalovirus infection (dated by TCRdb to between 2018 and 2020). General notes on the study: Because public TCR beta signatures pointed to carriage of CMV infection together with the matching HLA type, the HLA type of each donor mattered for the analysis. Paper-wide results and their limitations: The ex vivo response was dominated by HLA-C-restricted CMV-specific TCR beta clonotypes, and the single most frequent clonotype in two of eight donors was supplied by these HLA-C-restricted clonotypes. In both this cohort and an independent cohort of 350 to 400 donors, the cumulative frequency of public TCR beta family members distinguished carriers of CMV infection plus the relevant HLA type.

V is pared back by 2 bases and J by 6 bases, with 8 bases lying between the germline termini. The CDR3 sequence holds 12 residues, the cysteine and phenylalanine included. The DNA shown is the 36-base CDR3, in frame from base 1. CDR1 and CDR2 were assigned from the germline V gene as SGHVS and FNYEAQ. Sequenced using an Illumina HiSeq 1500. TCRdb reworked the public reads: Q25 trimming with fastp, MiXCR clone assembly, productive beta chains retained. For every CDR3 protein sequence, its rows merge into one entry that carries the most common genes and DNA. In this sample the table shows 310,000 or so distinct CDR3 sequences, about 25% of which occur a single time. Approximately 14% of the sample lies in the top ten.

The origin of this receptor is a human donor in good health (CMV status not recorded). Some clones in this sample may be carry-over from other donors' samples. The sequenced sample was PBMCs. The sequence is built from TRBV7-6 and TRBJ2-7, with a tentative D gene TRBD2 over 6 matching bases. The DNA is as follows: TGTGCCAGCAGCTTAATGCGGGGCGAGCAGTACTTC. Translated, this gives CASSLMRGEQYF.